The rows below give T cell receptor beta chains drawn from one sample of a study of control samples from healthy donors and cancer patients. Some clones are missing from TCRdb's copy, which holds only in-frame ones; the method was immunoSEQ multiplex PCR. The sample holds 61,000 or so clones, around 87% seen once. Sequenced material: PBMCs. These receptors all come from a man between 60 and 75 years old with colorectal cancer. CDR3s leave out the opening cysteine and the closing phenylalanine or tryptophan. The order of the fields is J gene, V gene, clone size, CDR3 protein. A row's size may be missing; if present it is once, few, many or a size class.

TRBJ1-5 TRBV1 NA TSSQWTHSNQPQH
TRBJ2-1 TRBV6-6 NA ASSYPRTRDNEQF
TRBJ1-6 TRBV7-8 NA ASSLVGQTSSYNSPLH
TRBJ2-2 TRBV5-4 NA ASSDWTSGGGELF
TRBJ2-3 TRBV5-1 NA ASSLAWASTDTQY
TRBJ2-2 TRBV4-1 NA ASSQDASGGSGELF
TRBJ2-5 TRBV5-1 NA ASSLGQETQY
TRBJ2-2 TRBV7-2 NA ASSGANTGELF
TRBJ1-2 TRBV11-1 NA ASSPEGTEETGYT
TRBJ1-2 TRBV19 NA ASSITGTPLGYT
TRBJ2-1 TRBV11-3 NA ASSLVTRNNEQF
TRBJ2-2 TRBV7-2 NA ASSQRQGAGELF
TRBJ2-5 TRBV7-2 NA ASSPSGQGIETQY
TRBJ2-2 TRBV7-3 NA ASSPPGPGELF
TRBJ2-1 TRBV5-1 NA ASSLGTAGYNEQF
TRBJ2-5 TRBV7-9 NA ASSLAQETQY
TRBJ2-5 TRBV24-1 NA ATSGRDRYQETQY
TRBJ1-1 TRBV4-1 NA ASSQGQGNTEAF
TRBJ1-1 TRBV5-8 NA ASSLVGGAEAF
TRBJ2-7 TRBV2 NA ASSEAGLGQGGSYEQY
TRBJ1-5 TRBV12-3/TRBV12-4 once ASSPGSYQPQH
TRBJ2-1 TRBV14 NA ASRGQGEYNEQF
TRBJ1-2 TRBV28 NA ASSSRTGHGYT
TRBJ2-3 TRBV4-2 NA ASSQSGTSGTDTQY
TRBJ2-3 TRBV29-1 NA SVGTFRVRTTDTQY
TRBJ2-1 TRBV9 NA ASSPTAGGPINEQF
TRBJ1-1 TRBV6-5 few ASSAGTGNTEAF
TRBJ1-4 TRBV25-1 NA ASSESRGQGEKLF
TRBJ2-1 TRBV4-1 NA ASSQDRSRGWNEQF
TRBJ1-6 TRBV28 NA VSERGGSPLH
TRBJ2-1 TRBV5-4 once ASSLIAGGPHNEQF
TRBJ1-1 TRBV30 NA AWTWGMNTEAF
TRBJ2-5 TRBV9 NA ASSVSGGAGQETQY
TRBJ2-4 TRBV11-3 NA ASTPRGGLAKNIQY
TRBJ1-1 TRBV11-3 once ASNPGWENTEAF
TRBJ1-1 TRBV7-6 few ASSLRVGTGANTEAF
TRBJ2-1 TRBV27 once ASSSSGLWHEQF
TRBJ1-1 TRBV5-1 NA ASIAENGMNTEAF